This T cell receptor (beta chain) originates from a study of PD-1 blockade in classical Hodgkin lymphoma. Study conclusions and caveats: By C4D1 there was a significant rise in CD4+ TCR diversity but not in CD8+ TCR diversity. Complete responders entered with baseline diversity on par with newly diagnosed patients, the results showed.

This clone was counted once. What it recognizes is unknown. The CDR3 is 13 amino acids. V was trimmed by 2 bases and J by 1 base, leaving 6 bases between them. Germline CDR1 reads GTSNPN; CDR2 reads SVGIG (reference sequence). Only in-frame clones appear in the TCRdb table, and some are missing; sequencing was by immunoSEQ multiplex PCR. The sample holds more than 9,500 clones, more than 75% seen once. Brentuximab vedotin exposure varied, and every patient relapsed after autologous stem cell transplantation. The gene calls are TRBV30 and TRBJ1-5, with D possibly being TRBD1 (5 bases). The sequenced sample was peripheral blood mononuclear cells (PBMCs), obtained at baseline. The source of this sequence is a human donor with classical Hodgkin lymphoma. DNA for the CDR3: TGTGCCTGGAGTCGACAGAGCAATCAGCCCCAGCATTTT. Translated: CAWSRQSNQPQHF.